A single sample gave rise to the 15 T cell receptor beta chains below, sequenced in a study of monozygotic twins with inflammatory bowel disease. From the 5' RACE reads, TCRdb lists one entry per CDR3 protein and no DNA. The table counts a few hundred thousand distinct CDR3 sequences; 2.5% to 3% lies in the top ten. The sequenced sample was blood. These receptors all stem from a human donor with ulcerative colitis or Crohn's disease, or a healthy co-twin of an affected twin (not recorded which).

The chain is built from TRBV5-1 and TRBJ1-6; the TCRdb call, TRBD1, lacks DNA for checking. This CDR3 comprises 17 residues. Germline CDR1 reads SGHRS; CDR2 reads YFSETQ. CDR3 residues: CASSSIRDVGLNSPLHF.

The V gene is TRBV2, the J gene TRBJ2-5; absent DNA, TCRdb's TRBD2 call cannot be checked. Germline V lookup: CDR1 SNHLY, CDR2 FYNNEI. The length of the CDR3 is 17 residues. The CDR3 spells CASRAGRASEAVETQYF.

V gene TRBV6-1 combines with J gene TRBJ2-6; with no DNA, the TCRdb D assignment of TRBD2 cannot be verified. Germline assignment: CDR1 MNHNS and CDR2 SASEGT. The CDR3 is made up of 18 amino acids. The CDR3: CASPDVKGPSSGANVLTF.

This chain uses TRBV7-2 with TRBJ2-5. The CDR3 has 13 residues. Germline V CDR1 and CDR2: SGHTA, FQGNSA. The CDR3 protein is CASSFFPQETQYF. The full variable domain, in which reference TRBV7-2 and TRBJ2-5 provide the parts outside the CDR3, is GAGVSQSPSNKVTEKGKDVELRCDPISGHTALYWYRQSLGQGLEFLIYFQGNSAPDKSGLPSDRFSAERTGGSVSTLTIQRTQQEDSAVYLCASSFFPQETQYFGPGTRLLVL.

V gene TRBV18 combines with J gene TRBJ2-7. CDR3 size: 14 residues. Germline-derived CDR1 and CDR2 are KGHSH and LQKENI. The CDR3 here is CASSPNGFLYEQYF.

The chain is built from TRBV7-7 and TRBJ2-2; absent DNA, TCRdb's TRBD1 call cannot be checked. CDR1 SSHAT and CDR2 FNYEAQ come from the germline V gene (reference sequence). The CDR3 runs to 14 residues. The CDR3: CASKTGGNTGELFF.

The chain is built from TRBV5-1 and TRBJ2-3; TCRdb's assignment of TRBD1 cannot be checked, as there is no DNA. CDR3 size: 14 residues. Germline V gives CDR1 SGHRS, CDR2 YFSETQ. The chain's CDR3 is CASSDRQGPDTQYF. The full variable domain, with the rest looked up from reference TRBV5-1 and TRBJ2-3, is KAGVTQTPRYLIKTRGQQVTLSCSPISGHRSVSWYQQTPGQGLQFLFEYFSETQRNKGNFPGRFSGRQFSNSRSEMNVSTLELGDSALYLCASSDRQGPDTQYFGPGTRLTVL.

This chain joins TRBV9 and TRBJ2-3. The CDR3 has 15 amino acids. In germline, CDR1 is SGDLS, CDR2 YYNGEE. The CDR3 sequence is CASSAGRRGTDTQYF.

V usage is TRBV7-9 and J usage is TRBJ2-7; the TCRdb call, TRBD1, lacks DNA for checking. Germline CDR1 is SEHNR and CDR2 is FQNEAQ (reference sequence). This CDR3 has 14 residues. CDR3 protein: CASSLQGETYEQYF.

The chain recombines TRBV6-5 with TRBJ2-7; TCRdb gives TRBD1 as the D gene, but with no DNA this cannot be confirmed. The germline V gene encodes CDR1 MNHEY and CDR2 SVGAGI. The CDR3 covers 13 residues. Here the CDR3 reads CASSRTGTSKQYF.

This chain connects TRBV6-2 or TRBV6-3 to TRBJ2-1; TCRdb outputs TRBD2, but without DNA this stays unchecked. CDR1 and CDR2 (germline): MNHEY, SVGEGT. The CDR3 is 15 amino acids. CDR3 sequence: CASSWRLAGENEQFF.

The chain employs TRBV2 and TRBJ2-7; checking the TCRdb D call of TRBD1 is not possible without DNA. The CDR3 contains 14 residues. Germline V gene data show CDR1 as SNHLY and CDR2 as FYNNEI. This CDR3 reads CASMWQGTENEQYF.

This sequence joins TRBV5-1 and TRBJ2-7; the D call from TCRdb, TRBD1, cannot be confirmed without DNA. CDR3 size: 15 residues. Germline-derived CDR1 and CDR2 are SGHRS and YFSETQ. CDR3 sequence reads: CASGPGTGGMYEQYF.

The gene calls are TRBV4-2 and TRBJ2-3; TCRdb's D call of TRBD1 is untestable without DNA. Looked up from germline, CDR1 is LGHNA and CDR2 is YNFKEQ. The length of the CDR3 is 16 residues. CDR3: CASSQATGAGTDTQYF.

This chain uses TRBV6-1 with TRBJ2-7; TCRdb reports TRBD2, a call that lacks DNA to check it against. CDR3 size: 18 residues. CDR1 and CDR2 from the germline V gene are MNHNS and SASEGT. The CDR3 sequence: CASSEAATSGGAPYEQYF.